This T cell receptor beta chain was sequenced during a study of neurological immune-mediated disorders. Every sequencing run gave over 200 million TCR-beta sequences, taken from 15-18 subjects. In TCRdb, the 5' RACE reads were re-called with MiXCR into one record per CDR3 protein. Of around 70,000 distinct CDR3 sequences detected, 4% to 6% appear once; the ten largest clones hold 2.8%. This clonotype came up many times. The sequenced sample was PBMCs. This receptor was identified in a woman between 25 and 40 years old with multiple sclerosis.

In nucleotides, the CDR3 is TGTGCCAGCAGCTTGGGCCAGAGCTCCTACAATGAGCAGTTCTTC. Translated: CASSLGQSSYNEQFF. The chain combines TRBV5-8 with TRBJ2-1, with D unresolved. Looked up from germline, CDR1 is SGHTS and CDR2 is YDEGEE. Deletions cut 0 bases from V and 0 bases from J, with 7 bases between. The CDR3 contains 15 residues.